Presented here are 19 T cell receptor beta chains from one specimen sequenced in a study of read filtering for tumor transcriptome and immune sequencing. Molecular barcoded adaptors covering alpha/delta and beta/gamma chains were used on roughly 400 ng RNA. TCRdb called the reads again in MiXCR, with one record for every CDR3 protein. The table shows roughly 130,000 distinct CDR3 sequences, with 10% to 15% occurring only once. Input material: a population of CD138-negative cells sorted from bone marrow. Receptor source: a donor at least 40 years old with multiple myeloma.

This clonotype was counted at least ten times. The chain combines TRBV27 with TRBJ2-3; 9 bases map to TRBD1. The trim removed 7 bases at V and 4 bases at J, leaving 9 bases unmatched. The CDR3 loop spans 15 amino acids. Germline V gene sequence: CDR1 MNHEY, CDR2 SMNVEV (reference sequence). The CDR3 coding sequence is TGTGCCAGCAAGAAGTGGGACAGGGCCTCAGATACGCAGTATTTT. Amino acid sequence: CASKKWDRASDTQYF.

This clonotype has just a few counts. The gene calls are TRBV7-3 and TRBJ2-2, with 7 nucleotides matching TRBD2. The germline V gene encodes CDR1 SGHTA and CDR2 FQGTGA. The CDR3 extends over 16 amino acids. Trimming took 2 bases from V and 1 from J; bases not matched to a gene: 4. CDR3 loop: CASSLGLAENTGELFF. The CDR3 nucleotides read TGTGCCAGCAGCTTAGGGCTAGCGGAGAACACCGGGGAGCTGTTTTTT. The full variable domain, with the rest looked up from reference TRBV7-3 and TRBJ2-2, is GAGVSQTPSNKVTEKGKYVELRCDPISGHTALYWYRQSLGQGPEFLIYFQGTGAADDSGLPNDRFFAVRPEGSVSTLKIQRTERGDSAVYLCASSLGLAENTGELFFGEGSRLTVL.

Only one count was recorded for this clonotype. The chain uses TRBV6-1 and TRBJ2-1, with a weak D call TRBD2 (6 bases). Germline V lookup: CDR1 MNHNS, CDR2 SASEGT. V lost 3 bases and J 15 bases, leaving 18 bases between the germline ends. The CDR3 is 13 residues long. The CDR3 region has the DNA TGTGCCAGCAGTGATGGGGCGGGGTTTCCCCCGTTCTTC. This translates into CASSDGAGFPPFF.

This clonotype was counted ten times or more. The chain recombines TRBV7-9 with TRBJ1-5, with TRBD1 identical over 11 bases. The CDR3 loop spans 16 amino acids. Germline lookup yields CDR1 SEHNR and CDR2 FQNEAQ (reference sequence). V was clipped by 5 bases and J by 5 bases; unmatched bases: 8. CDR3 region: CASSPSGQGAHQPQHF. The CDR3 region has the DNA TGTGCCAGCAGCCCATCCGGACAGGGGGCGCATCAGCCCCAGCATTTT.

This clonotype was counted ten times or more. CDR3 coding DNA: TGTGCCAGCCGCGAGAACTATAATTCACCCCTCCACTTT. Residues: CASRENYNSPLHF. The rearrangement links TRBV2 to TRBJ1-6; D uncertain. Trimming left V 8 bases short and J 3 bases short, with 8 bases between. The germline V gene has CDR1 SNHLY and CDR2 FYNNEI. CDR3 size: 13 residues.

This rearrangement joins TRBV3-1 to TRBJ1-3; no clear D gene. V gave up 4 bases and J gave up 4 bases, with 11 bases separating them. There are 14 residues in the CDR3. CDR1 is LGHDT and CDR2 is YNNKEL in the germline V gene (reference sequence). The CDR3 DNA reads TGTGCCAGCAGCCGGGGTCTAAGCGGAAACACCATATATTTT. It translates to CASSRGLSGNTIYF. Based on the CDR3 plus reference TRBV3-1 and TRBJ1-3, the full variable domain is DTAVSQTPKYLVTQMGNDKSIKCEQNLGHDTMYWYKQDSKKFLKIMFSYNNKELIINETVPNRFSPKSPDKAHLNLHINSLELGDSAVYFCASSRGLSGNTIYFGEGSWLTVV.

This clonotype was seen at least ten times. This chain connects TRBV10-3 to TRBJ2-2; D may be TRBD1 (6 bases). Per the germline V gene, CDR1 is ENHRY and CDR2 is SYGVKD. The CDR3 has 15 residues. V lost 6 bases, J lost 6 bases, and 17 bases lay in between. CDR3 amino acids: CAIRTTGSGAGELFF. As DNA, the CDR3 is TGTGCCATCAGGACAACAGGGAGTGGAGCCGGGGAGCTGTTTTTT.

This clonotype was observed once. This is likely a read error, given that the CDR3 carries no conserved phenylalanine or tryptophan at its end. V gene TRBV7-9 combines with J gene TRBJ2-1; D may be TRBD1 (6 bases). Trimming left V 0 bases short and J 9 bases short, with 18 bases between. Germline CDR1 reads SEHNR; CDR2 reads FQNEAQ (reference sequence). The CDR3 spans 16 residues. CDR3 sequence: CASSLAAGAQGGEQFL. Written as DNA, the CDR3 is TGTGCCAGCAGCTTAGCGGCAGGGGCCCAAGGCGGTGAGCAGTTCCTC.

This clonotype appeared a few times. The chain joins TRBV18 to TRBJ2-7; 12 bases are shared with TRBD2. This CDR3 is 17 amino acids long. Looked up from germline, CDR1 is KGHSH and CDR2 is LQKENI. With 1 base clipped from V and 2 bases from J, the junction kept 6 bases outside the gene matches. CDR3 in DNA: TGTGCCAGCTCACCACGGTTGCTAGCGGGGGGGACCTACGAGCAGTACTTC. It specifies CASSPRLLAGGTYEQYF.

This clonotype turned up a few times. One base away lies a much larger clone, so this may be a sequencing read error. V usage is TRBV7-2 and J usage is TRBJ2-1; 12 positions agree with TRBD2. J gave up 5 bases and V 7 bases, and 6 bases lay outside the gene matches. CDR1 is SGHTA and CDR2 is FQGNSA in the germline V gene. The CDR3 sequence is 15 residues long. CDR3 sequence reads: CASTLAGGENNEQFF. The CDR3 nucleotides are TGTGCCAGCACCCTAGCGGGAGGGGAGAACAATGAGCAGTTCTTC.

This clonotype was recorded at least ten times. J is TRBJ2-5 and V is TRBV19; D unresolved. Germline V gene sequence: CDR1 LNHDA, CDR2 SQIVND (reference sequence). The CDR3 contains 13 residues. Deletions cut 3 bases from V and 3 bases from J, with 8 bases between. The CDR3 is CASSMVVKETQYF. The CDR3 nucleotides read TGTGCCAGTAGTATGGTCGTCAAAGAGACCCAGTACTTC.

This clonotype was seen at least ten times. The V and J genes are TRBV6-1 and TRBJ2-3, with D perhaps matching TRBD2 (5 bases). Trimming removed 2 bases from V and 1 base from J, with 10 bases in between. Germline CDR1 and CDR2: MNHNS and SASEGT. The CDR3 totals 15 residues. The CDR3 DNA reads TGTGCCAGCAGTGAAACCGGGGTCCGCACAGATACGCAGTATTTT. As protein: CASSETGVRTDTQYF.

In this sample, this clonotype turned up many times. The chain couples TRBV2 to TRBJ2-3; D not resolved. V lost 1 base and J lost 4, with 6 bases in between. This CDR3 contains 13 residues. Germline V gene lookup returns CDR1 SNHLY and CDR2 FYNNEI. The CDR3 DNA reads TGTGCCAGCAGTGAAGGAGCCCCAGATACGCAGTATTTT. Translated: CASSEGAPDTQYF.

This clonotype was counted at least ten times. The chain recombines TRBV7-2 with TRBJ2-3; 8 nucleotides agree with TRBD2. J gave up 8 bases and V 10 bases, and 11 bases lay outside the gene matches. CDR1 is SGHTA and CDR2 is FQGNSA in the germline V gene. CDR3 length equals 13 residues. In nucleotides, the CDR3 is TGTGCCACCACGACGGGGGGGCCTAGTACGCAGTATTTT. The encoded protein is CATTTGGPSTQYF.

In regard to this clonotype: This could be a read error, since a much larger clone is one nucleotide away. This sequence joins TRBV14 and TRBJ2-1, with D uncertain. The length of the CDR3 is 14 residues. CDR1 is SGHDN and CDR2 is FVKESK in the germline V gene. CDR3 sequence (DNA): TGTGCCAGCAGCCAAGAACTCCGAGGCGTTGAGCGGTTCTTC. Amino acid sequence: CASSQELRGVERFF.

With respect to this clonotype: One end of the junction is discordant with germline, which a read error may explain. The chain joins TRBV20-1 to TRBJ1-1, with 10 nucleotides matching TRBD1. In germline, CDR1 is DFQATT, CDR2 SNEGSKA (reference sequence). The CDR3 totals 15 residues. The CDR3 region is CGARSGQGVNTEAFF. The CDR3 nucleotides read TGCGGTGCTAGATCTGGACAGGGGGTGAACACTGAAGCCTTCTTT.

This clonotype was seen repeatedly, ten times or more. The chain joins TRBV5-1 to TRBJ2-1; 7 nucleotides match TRBD1. Losses at the gene ends were 2 bases for V and 0 bases for J; bases not matched to a gene: 5. This CDR3 region has 16 residues. CDR1 is SGHRS, CDR2 YFSETQ, per germline. The CDR3 loop is CASSFEGASSYNEQFF. DNA of the CDR3: TGCGCCAGCAGCTTCGAGGGGGCGAGCTCCTACAATGAGCAGTTCTTC.

Ten or more counts support this clonotype. The J gene is TRBJ1-1, the V gene TRBV4-1; TRBD1 might be the D (6 bases). There are 17 residues in the CDR3. V lost 0 bases, J lost 8 bases, and 22 bases lay in between. Germline V gene data show CDR1 as MGHRA and CDR2 as YSYEKL. The chain's CDR3 is CASSQDSRGLHRGEAFF. The CDR3 DNA sequence: TGCGCCAGCAGCCAAGACAGTCGGGGGCTACATCGTGGGGAAGCTTTCTTT.

Comment on this clonotype: A much larger clone is a single base away; this may be a read error. The V and J genes are TRBV5-1 and TRBJ2-1; TRBD2 might be the D (5 bases). The CDR3 runs 15 residues. Germline V gene sequence: CDR1 SGHRS, CDR2 YFSETQ. V gave up 1 base and J gave up 6 bases, with 14 bases separating them. The CDR3 sequence is CASSLREGLSNEQFF. DNA for the CDR3: TGCGCCAGCAGCTTGAGAGAAGGACTGTCCAATGAGCAGTTCTTC.